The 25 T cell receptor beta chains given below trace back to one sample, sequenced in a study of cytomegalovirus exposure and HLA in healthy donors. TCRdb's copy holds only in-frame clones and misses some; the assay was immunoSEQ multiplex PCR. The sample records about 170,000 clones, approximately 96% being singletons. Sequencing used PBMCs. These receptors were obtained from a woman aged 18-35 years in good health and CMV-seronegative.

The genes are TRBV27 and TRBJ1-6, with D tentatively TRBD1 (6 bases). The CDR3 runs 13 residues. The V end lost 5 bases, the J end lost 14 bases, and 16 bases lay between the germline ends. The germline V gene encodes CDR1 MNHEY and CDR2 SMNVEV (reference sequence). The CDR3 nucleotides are TGTGCCAGCAGTCTCCGGCCAGGGGCCACCCTCCACTTT. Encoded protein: CASSLRPGATLHF.

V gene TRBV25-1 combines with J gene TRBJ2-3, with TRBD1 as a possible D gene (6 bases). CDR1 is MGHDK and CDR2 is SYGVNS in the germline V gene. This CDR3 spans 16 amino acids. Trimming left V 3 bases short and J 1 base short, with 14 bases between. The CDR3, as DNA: TGTGCCAGCAGTGAGGCCGACAGGTGGGGCACAGATACGCAGTATTTT. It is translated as CASSEADRWGTDTQYF.

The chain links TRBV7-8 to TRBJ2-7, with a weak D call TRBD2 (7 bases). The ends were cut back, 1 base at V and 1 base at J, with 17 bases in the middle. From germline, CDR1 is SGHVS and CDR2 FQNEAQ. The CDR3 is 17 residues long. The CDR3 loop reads CASSLEGGGSKSYEQYF. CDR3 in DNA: TGTGCCAGCAGCTTAGAGGGAGGGGGTTCTAAGTCCTACGAGCAGTACTTC.

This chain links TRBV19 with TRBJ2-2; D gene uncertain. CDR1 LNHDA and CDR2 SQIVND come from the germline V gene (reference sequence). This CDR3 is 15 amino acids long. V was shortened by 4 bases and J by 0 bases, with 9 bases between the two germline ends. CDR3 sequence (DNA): TGTGCCAGTAGTACGAGAGTACCGAACACCGGGGAGCTGTTTTTT. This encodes CASSTRVPNTGELFF.

For the CDR3, the DNA is TGTGCCAGCAGTTACCGACAGTACAATGAGCAGTTCTTC. This codes for CASSYRQYNEQFF. The chain links TRBV27 to TRBJ2-1; possible D gene TRBD1, 5 bases. This CDR3 has 13 amino acids. Trimming took 4 bases from V and 4 from J, leaving 8 bases between them. Germline CDR1 is MNHEY and CDR2 is SMNVEV (reference sequence).

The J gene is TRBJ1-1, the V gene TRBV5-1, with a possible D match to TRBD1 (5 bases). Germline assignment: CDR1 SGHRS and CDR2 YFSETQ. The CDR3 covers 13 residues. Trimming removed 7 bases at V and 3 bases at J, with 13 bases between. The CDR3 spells CASGRGDYTEAFF. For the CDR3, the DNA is TGCGCCAGCGGCCGGGGGGATTACACTGAAGCTTTCTTT.

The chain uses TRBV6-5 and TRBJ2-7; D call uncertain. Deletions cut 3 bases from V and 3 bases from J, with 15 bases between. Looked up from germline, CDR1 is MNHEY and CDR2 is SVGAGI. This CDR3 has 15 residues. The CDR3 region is CASSYPSDLLYEQYF. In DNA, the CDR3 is TGTGCCAGCAGTTATCCCTCTGACTTACTCTACGAGCAGTACTTC.

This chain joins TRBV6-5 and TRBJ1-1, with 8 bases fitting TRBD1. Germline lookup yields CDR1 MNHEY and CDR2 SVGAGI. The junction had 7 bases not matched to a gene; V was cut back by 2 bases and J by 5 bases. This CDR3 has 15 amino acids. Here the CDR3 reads CASSYSGQGDTEAFF. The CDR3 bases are TGTGCCAGCAGTTACAGTGGACAGGGAGATACTGAAGCTTTCTTT.

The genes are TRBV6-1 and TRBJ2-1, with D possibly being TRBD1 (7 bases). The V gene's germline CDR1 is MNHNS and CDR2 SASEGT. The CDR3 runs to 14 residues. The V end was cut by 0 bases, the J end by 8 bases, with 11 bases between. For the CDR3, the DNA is TGTGCCAGCAGTGAAGCACCAGGGGGGTATGAGCAGTTCTTC. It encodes CASSEAPGGYEQFF.

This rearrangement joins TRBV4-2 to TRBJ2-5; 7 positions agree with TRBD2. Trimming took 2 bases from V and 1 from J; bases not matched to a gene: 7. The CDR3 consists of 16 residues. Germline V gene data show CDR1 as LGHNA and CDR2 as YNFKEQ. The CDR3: CASSQKGSGPQETQYF. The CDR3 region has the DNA TGTGCCAGCAGCCAAAAGGGTAGCGGGCCCCAAGAGACCCAGTACTTC.

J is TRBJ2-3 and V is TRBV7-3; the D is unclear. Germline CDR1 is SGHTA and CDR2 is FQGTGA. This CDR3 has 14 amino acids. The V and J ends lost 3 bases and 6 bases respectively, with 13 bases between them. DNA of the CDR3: TGTGCCAGCAGCTTCCGGTGCGAGAGGGATACGCAGTATTTT. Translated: CASSFRCERDTQYF.

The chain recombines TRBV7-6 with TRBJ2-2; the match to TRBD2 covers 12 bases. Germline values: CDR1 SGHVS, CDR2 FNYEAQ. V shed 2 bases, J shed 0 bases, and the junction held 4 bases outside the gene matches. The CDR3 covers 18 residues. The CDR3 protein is CASSLPSGGETNTGELFF. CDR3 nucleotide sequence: TGTGCCAGCAGCTTACCTAGCGGGGGGGAAACGAACACCGGGGAGCTGTTTTTT. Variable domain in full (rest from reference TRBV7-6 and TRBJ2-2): GAGVSQSPRYKVTKRGQDVALRCDPISGHVSLYWYRQALGQGPEFLTYFNYEAQQDKSGLPNDRFSAERPEGSISTLTIQRTEQRDSAMYRCASSLPSGGETNTGELFFGEGSRLTVL.

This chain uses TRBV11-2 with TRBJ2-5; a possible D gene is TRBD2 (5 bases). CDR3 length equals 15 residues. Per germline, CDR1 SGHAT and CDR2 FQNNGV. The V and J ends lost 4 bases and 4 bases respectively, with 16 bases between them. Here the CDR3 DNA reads TGTGCCAGCAGCTCTATAGGGAGAGGTCGAGAGACCCAGTACTTC. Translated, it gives CASSSIGRGRETQYF.

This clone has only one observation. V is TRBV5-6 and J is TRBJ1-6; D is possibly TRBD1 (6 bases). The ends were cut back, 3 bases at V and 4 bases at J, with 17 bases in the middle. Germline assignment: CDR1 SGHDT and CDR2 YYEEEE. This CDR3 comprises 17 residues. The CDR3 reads CASSSSIDRRYNSPLHF. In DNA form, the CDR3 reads TGTGCCAGCAGCTCGAGTATTGACAGGAGGTATAATTCACCCCTCCACTTT.

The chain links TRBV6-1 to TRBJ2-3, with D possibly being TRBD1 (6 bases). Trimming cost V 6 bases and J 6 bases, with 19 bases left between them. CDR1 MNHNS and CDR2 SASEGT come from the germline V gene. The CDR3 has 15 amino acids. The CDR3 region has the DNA TGTGCCAGCAGCCCCATACAGGGATCCACGGATACGCAGTATTTT. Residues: CASSPIQGSTDTQYF.

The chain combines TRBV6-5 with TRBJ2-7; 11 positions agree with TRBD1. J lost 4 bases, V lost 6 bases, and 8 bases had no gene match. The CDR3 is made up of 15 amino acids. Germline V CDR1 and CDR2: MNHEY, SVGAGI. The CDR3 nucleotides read TGTGCCAGCAGGACAACCGGGACAGGGGGATACGAGCAGTACTTC. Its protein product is CASRTTGTGGYEQYF.

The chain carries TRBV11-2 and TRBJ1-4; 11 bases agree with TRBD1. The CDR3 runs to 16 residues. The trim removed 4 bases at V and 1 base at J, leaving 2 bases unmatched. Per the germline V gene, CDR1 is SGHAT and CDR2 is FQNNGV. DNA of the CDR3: TGTGCCAGCAGCTCCGGGACAGGGGGAACTAATGAAAAACTGTTTTTT. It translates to CASSSGTGGTNEKLFF.

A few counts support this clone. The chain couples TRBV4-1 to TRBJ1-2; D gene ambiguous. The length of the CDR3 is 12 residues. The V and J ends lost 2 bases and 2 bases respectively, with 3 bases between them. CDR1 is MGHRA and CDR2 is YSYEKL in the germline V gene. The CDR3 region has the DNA TGCGCCAGCAGCCAAAGCAACTATGGCTACACCTTC. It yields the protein CASSQSNYGYTF.

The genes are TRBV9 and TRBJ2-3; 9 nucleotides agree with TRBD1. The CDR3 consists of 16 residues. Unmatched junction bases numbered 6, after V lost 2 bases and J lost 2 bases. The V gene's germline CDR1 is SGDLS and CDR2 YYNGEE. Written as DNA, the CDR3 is TGTGCCAGCAGCGTCACAGGGGGCTTTATCACAGATACGCAGTATTTT. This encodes CASSVTGGFITDTQYF. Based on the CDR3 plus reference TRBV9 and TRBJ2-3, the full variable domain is DSGVTQTPKHLITATGQRVTLRCSPRSGDLSVYWYQQSLDQGLQFLIQYYNGEERAKGNILERFSAQQFPDLHSELNLSSLELGDSALYFCASSVTGGFITDTQYFGPGTRLTVL.

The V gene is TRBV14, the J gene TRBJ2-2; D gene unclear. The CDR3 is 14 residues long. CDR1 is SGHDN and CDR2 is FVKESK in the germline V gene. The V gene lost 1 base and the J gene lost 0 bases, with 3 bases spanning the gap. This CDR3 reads CASSQVANTGELFF. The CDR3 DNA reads TGTGCCAGCAGCCAAGTCGCGAACACCGGGGAGCTGTTTTTT.

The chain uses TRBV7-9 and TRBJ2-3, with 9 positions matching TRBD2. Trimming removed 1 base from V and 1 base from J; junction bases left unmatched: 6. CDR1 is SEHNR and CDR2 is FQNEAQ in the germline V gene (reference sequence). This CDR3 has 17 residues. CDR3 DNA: TGTGCCAGCAGCTTAGGCTGGTCTAGCGGGGGCACAGATACGCAGTATTTT. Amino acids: CASSLGWSSGGTDTQYF.

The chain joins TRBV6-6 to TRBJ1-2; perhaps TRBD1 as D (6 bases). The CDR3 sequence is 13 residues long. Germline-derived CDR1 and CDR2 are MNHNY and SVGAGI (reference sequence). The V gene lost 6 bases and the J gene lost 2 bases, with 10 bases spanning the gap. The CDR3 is CASSPGQNYGYTF. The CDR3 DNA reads TGTGCCAGCAGCCCGGGACAAAACTATGGCTACACCTTC.

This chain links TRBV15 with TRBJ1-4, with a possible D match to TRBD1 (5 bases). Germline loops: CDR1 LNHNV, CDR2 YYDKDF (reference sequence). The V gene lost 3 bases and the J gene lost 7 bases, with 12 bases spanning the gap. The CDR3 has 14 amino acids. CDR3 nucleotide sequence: TGTGCCACCAGCAGGGCCCTAGACAGTGAAAAACTGTTTTTT. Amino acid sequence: CATSRALDSEKLFF.

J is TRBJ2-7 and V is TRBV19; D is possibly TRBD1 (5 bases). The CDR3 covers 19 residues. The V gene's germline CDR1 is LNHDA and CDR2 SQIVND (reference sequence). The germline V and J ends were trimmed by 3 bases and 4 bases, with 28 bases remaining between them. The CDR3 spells CASSIAPLQGPPRSYEQYF. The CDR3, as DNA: TGTGCCAGTAGTATTGCCCCGCTTCAGGGCCCACCTCGGTCTTACGAGCAGTACTTC. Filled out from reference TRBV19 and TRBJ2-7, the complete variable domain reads DGGITQSPKYLFRKEGQNVTLSCEQNLNHDAMYWYRQDPGQGLRLIYYSQIVNDFQKGDIAEGYSVSREKKESFPLTVTSAQKNPTAFYLCASSIAPLQGPPRSYEQYFGPGTRLTVT.

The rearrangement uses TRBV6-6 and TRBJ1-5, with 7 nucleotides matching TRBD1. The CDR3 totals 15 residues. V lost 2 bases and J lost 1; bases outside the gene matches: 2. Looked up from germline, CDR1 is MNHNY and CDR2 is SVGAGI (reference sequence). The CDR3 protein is CASSYKGASNQPQHF. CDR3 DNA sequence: TGTGCCAGCAGTTACAAGGGGGCCAGCAATCAGCCCCAGCATTTT.